The T cell receptor beta chain described here comes from a study of molecular identifiers for immune sequencing clone quantification listed by TCRdb under 2018. About the investigation overall: For a replicate experiment, RNA from around 20,000 or 100,000 naive CD8 T cells was divided into five aliquots, of which four were sequenced. This methods study benchmarked molecular-identifier clustering-based TCR repertoire sequencing (MIDCIRS) and TCR RNA copy counting, using CD8 T cells to do so. Overall study results and their limits: Without barcode sub-clustering, chimeric consensus sequences inflated TCR diversity; chimeras reached as high as 47%. Highly expanded clone sizes could be underestimated if identical TCR molecules share a barcode. A single cell's worth of spiked-in Jurkat TCR RNA was reported detectable even among 750,000 to 1,000,000 naive CD8 T cells. Clones above 20 RNA copies held over 99% of molecules in CMV-specific effector cells but under 1% in naive cells. The naive libraries included spiked-in Jurkat TCR RNA (around nine copies' worth), and this Jurkat TCR RNA is not part of the donor repertoire. About three recovered TCR RNA copies per cell were obtained by modeling, versus about 9 by digital PCR, implying a capture efficiency of 25% to 30%.

From the cysteine through the phenylalanine, the CDR3 covers 14 amino acids. This entry keeps only the CDR3 DNA: 42 bases, framed from base 1. V is pared back by 6 bases and J by 2 bases, with 14 bases lying between the germline termini. On this clonotype: Its antigen has not been determined. There are no base qualities to consult, and no much larger clone falls within one base.

Library preparation employed PCR. The sequencer was an Illumina HiSeq 4000. Preparation of bulk TCR libraries followed a previously described approach, with the TCR primers listed in Table S5. Total RNA was purified with the Qiagen AllPrep DNA/RNA kit. Before analysis, reads from multiple sequencing runs of the same library were pooled. The paper's processing steps were these. Reads were retained only if the reads had an exact TCR constant sequence, and the retained reads were trimmed to 150 nt and grouped according to their 12-nt molecular barcodes. Within each barcode group, reads were sub-clustered at a 15% Levenshtein threshold, and quality-weighted consensus sequences were built per RNA molecule. Non-functional sequences were filtered out, along with any lower-count sequence sitting one edit away from another sequence. Based on fitting two negative binomial distributions, any barcode sub-cluster with under 20% of the maximum read count was discarded. The raw public data were reprocessed by TCRdb itself: fastp quality trimming at Q25, MiXCR clonotype calling, in-frame beta chains only. Rows merge per CDR3 protein into single entries with the most common DNA and genes. Clone size and V and J calls follow TCRdb, not the original study. The sample yields 63,000 or so distinct CDR3 sequences; around 17% were counted once. Under 1.5% of the sample is taken by the ten largest.

Libraries of naive CD8 T cells were generated from around 20,000 to 1,000,000 sorted cells, with 10%, 30% or 50% of the purified RNA used. Naive CD8 T cells were FACS-sorted as CD8+CD4-CCR7+CD45RA+ on a BD FACSAria II into RLT Plus buffer. To test detection sensitivity, Jurkat RNA equal to ten TCR copies was added to samples of about 17,000-1,100,000 naive CD8 T cells. Enrichment of CD8 T cells was performed with RosetteSep CD8+ T Cell Enrichment Cocktail and Ficoll-Paque, after which ACK red cell lysis was carried out. The receptor was derived from a human donor in good health. Some libraries in this study had Jurkat cell RNA spiked in. Sequencing was carried out using naive CD8+ T cells from blood, with Jurkat cell RNA spiked in. The cell subset or site label on this specimen signifies: FACS-sorted CD8+CD4-CCR7+CD45RA+ naive T cells. The rearrangement combines TRBV12-3 or TRBV12-4 with TRBJ2-7; the D gene cannot be resolved reliably. The sequence in DNA is TGTGCCAGCAGCCTTGGAATCGGAACCTACGAGCAGTACTTC. The encoded protein is CASSLGIGTYEQYF.